The clone carrying this TCR beta chain was picked up one time. The antigen is unknown. TCRdb used MiXCR to reprocess the reads, holding one entry per CDR3 protein. The data hold about 360,000 distinct CDR3 sequences, with roughly 34% observed a single time. The CDR3 contains 19 residues. V lost 0 bases and J lost 0; bases outside the gene matches: 11. This sample stems from a study of T cell repertoires in cytomegalovirus infection. Study as a whole: Peptides in the study included HLA-C-restricted and HLA-B-restricted CMV epitopes. Public TCR beta signature analysis indicated the presence of both CMV infection and matching HLA type.

The TCR comes from a human donor in good health (CMV status not recorded). Some clones in this sample may be carry-over from other donors' samples. Sequencing used cultured PBMCs, obtained from culture after CMV antigen stimulation. The chain is built from TRBV23-1 and TRBJ2-1, with 7 bases fitting TRBD2. TRBV23-1 is placed among ORFs of uncertain function. The chain's CDR3 is CASSQSIVMGGSSYNEQFF. DNA of the CDR3: TGCGCCAGCAGTCAATCGATCGTGATGGGCGGGAGCTCCTACAATGAGCAGTTCTTC.